This TCR beta chain is from a study of cytomegalovirus exposure and HLA in healthy donors. There are 15 residues in the CDR3. V dropped 4 bases and J dropped 4 bases, with 17 bases sitting between them. The germline V gene encodes CDR1 MNHEY and CDR2 SMNVEV (reference sequence). The PCR contained 60 Vbeta and 13 Jbeta primers. Assay: immunoSEQ multiplex PCR; the TCRdb copy retains only in-frame clones and omits some. Of some 150,000 clones in the sample, approximately 60% were seen once. The sequencing sample was made of PBMCs. The source is a woman aged 40 to 50 in good health and CMV-seronegative. This sequence joins TRBV27 and TRBJ2-7, with TRBD1 as a possible D gene (6 bases). CDR3: CASSSSPTGTYEQYF. The CDR3 region has the DNA TGTGCCAGCAGTTCCAGCCCGACAGGTACGTACGAGCAGTACTTC.